These T cell receptor beta chains were read from a single sample in a study of blood T cell repertoires in COVID-19. The method was immunoSEQ multiplex PCR; TCRdb's version includes in-frame clones alone and lacks a portion of them. The data contain some 130,000 clones, around 89% of them singletons. The sample was peripheral blood. Receptors originate from a man aged 60 to 69 with COVID-19, enrolled during active disease. CDR3s include the opening cysteine and the closing phenylalanine or tryptophan. The D gene is left open where the match is weak. Clone size is given for some rows only: seen once, a few or many times, or a class if the clone is expanded.

TRBV28	TRBJ1-3	-	-	CASTRGGDGNTIYF	TGTGCCAGCACCAGAGGGGGAGATGGAAACACCATATATTTT
TRBV5-1	TRBJ1-1	-	-	CASSHRDTNTEAFF	TGCGCCAGCAGCCACCGGGACACGAACACTGAAGCTTTCTTT
TRBV5-1	TRBJ2-3	once	-	CASSYRSSTDTQYF	TGCGCCAGCAGCTACAGATCTAGCACAGATACGCAGTATTTT
TRBV7-9	TRBJ1-1	-	TRBD1	CASSLAGTGSEAFF	TGTGCCAGCAGCCTCGCCGGGACAGGGTCTGAAGCTTTCTTT
TRBV5-8	TRBJ1-2	-	-	CASSLGGQSGYTF	TGTGCCAGCAGCTTGGGGGGGCAGTCCGGCTACACCTTC
TRBV7-2	TRBJ2-7	-	TRBD2	CASAGGPGEQYF	TGTGCCAGTGCGGGGGGGCCCGGTGAGCAGTACTTC
TRBV7-2	TRBJ1-1	-	TRBD1	CASSPQGAGWTEAFF	TGTGCCAGCAGCCCACAGGGGGCCGGGTGGACTGAAGCTTTCTTT
TRBV11-1	TRBJ2-5	-	TRBD2	CASSLVRGRETQYF	TGTGCCAGCAGCTTAGTTCGCGGGAGGGAGACCCAGTACTTC
TRBV4-3	TRBJ2-7	few	-	CASSQELGGSYEQYF	TGCGCCAGCAGCCAAGAGTTGGGGGGCTCCTACGAGCAGTACTTC
TRBV19	TRBJ1-4	few	TRBD1	CASSIDRLRGHEKLFF	TGTGCCAGTAGTATAGATCGGCTCAGGGGGCATGAAAAACTGTTTTTT